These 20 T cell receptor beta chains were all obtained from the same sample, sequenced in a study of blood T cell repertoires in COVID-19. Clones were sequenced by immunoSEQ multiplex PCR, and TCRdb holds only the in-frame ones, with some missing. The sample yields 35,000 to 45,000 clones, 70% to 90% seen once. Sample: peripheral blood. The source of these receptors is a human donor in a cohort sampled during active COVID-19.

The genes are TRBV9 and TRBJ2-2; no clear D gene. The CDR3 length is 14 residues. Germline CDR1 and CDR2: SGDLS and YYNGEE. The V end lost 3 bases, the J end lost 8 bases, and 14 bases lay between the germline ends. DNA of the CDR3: TGTGCCAGCAGCGCCCGACCCGACGGGGGGGAGCTGTTTTTT. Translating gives CASSARPDGGELFF.

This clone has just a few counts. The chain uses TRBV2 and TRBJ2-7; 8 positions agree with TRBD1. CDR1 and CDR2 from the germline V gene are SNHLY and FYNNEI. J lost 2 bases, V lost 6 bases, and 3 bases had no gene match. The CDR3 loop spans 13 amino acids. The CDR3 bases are TGTGCCAGCAGCCGGGACAGGACCTACGAGCAGTACTTC. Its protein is CASSRDRTYEQYF. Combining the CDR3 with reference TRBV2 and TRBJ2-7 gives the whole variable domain EPEVTQTPSHQVTQMGQEVILRCVPISNHLYFYWYRQILGQKVEFLVSFYNNEISEKSEIFDDQFSVERPDGSNFTLKIRSTKLEDSAMYFCASSRDRTYEQYFGPGTRLTVT.

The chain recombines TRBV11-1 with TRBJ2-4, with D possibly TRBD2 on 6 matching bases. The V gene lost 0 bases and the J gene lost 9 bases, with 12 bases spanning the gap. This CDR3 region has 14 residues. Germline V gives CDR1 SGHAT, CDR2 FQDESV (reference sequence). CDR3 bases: TGTGCCAGCAGCTTAGCGGGGGGAACGGTCATTCAGTACTTC. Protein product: CASSLAGGTVIQYF. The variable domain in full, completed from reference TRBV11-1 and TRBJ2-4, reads EAEVAQSPRYKITEKSQAVAFWCDPISGHATLYWYRQILGQGPELLVQFQDESVVDDSQLPKDRFSAERLKGVDSTLKIQPAELGDSAMYLCASSLAGGTVIQYFGAGTRLSVL.

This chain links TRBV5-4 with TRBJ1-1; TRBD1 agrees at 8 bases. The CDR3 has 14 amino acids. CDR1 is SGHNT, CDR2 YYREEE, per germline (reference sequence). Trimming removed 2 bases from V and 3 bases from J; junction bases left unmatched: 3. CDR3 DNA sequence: TGTGCCAGCAGCTTTGACAGGGGCTACACTGAAGCTTTCTTT. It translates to CASSFDRGYTEAFF.

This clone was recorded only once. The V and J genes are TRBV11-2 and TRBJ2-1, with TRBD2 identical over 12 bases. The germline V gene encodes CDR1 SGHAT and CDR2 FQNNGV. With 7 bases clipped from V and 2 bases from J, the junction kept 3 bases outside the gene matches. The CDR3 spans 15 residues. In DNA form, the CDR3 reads TGTGCCAGCATCCCTAGCGGGGGGGCCTACAATGAGCAGTTCTTC. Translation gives CASIPSGGAYNEQFF. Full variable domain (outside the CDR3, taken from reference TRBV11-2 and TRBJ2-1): EAGVAQSPRYKIIEKRQSVAFWCNPISGHATLYWYQQILGQGPKLLIQFQNNGVVDDSQLPKDRFSAERLKGVDSTLKIQPAKLEDSAVYLCASIPSGGAYNEQFFGPGTRLTVL.

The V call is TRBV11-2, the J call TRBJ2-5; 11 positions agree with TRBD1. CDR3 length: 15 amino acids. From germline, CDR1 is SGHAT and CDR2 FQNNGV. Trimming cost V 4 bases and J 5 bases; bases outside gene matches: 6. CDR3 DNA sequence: TGTGCCAGCAGCTCGGACAGGGGGCGCCCGGAGACCCAGTACTTC. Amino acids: CASSSDRGRPETQYF.

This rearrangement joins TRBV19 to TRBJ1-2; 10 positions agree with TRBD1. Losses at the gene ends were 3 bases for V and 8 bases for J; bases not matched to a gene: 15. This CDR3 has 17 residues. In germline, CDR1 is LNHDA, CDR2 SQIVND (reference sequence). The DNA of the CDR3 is TGTGCCAGTAGTATTACCGCCGGGACAGGGGCCGGGCGAGGCTACACCTTC. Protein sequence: CASSITAGTGAGRGYTF. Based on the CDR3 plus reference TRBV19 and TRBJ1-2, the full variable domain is DGGITQSPKYLFRKEGQNVTLSCEQNLNHDAMYWYRQDPGQGLRLIYYSQIVNDFQKGDIAEGYSVSREKKESFPLTVTSAQKNPTAFYLCASSITAGTGAGRGYTFGSGTRLTVV.

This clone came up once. The CDR3 protein is CATSDGPRTGDNEQFF. The CDR3, as DNA: TGTGCCACCAGTGACGGCCCCCGGACAGGGGATAATGAGCAGTTCTTC. V usage is TRBV24-1 and J usage is TRBJ2-1; TRBD1 matches 9 bases. The CDR3 covers 16 residues. Losses at the gene ends were 4 bases for V and 7 bases for J; bases not matched to a gene: 10. The germline CDR1 and CDR2 sequences are KGHDR and SFDVKD.

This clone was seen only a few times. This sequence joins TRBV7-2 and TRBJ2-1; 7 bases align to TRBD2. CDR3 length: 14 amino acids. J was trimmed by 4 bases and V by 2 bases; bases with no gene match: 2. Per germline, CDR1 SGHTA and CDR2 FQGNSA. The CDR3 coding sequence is TGTGCCAGCAGCTTAAACGGGGGGTACAATGAGCAGTTCTTC. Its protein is CASSLNGGYNEQFF.

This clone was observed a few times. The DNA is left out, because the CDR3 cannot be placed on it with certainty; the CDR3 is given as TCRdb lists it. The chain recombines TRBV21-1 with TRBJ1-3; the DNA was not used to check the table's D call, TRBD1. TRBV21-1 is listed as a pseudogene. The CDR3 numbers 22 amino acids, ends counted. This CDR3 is CASRPNLRQGAFIVGSGNTIYF.

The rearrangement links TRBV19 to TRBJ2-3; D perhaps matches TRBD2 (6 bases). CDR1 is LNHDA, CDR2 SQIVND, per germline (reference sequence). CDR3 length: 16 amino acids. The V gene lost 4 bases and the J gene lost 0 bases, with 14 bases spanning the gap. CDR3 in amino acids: CASSTEGGVSTDTQYF. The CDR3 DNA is TGTGCCAGTAGTACCGAGGGCGGGGTTAGCACAGATACGCAGTATTTT.

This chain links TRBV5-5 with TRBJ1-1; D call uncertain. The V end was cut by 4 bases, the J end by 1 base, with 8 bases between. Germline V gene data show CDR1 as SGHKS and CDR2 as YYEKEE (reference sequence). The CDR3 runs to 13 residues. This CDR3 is CASSLTSNTEAFF. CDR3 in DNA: TGTGCCAGCAGCCTCACATCGAACACTGAAGCTTTCTTT.

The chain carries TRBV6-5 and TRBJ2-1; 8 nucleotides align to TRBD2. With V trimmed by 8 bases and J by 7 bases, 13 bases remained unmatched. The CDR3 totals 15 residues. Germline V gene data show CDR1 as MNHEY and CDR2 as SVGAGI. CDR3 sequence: CASSVGGEGTNEQFF. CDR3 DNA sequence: TGTGCCAGCTCGGTCGGGGGGGAGGGGACGAATGAGCAGTTCTTC.

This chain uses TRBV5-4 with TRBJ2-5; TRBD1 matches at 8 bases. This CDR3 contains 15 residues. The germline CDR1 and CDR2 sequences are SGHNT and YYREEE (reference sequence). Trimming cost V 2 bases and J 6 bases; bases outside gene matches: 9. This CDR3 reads CASSLDRGSSQTQYF. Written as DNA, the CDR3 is TGTGCCAGCAGCTTAGACAGGGGAAGTAGCCAGACCCAGTACTTC.

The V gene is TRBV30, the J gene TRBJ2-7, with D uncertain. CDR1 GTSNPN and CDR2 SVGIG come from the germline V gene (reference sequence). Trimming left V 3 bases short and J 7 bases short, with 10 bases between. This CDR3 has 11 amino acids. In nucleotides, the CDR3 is TGTGCCTGGAGCGTACGCCGGGAGCAGTACTTC. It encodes CAWSVRREQYF.

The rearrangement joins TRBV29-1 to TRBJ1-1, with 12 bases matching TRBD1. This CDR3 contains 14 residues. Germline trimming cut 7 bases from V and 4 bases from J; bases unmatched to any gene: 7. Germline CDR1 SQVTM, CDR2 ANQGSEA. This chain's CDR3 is CSATGTGGGTEAFF. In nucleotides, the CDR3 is TGCAGCGCGACCGGGACAGGGGGCGGCACTGAAGCTTTCTTT.

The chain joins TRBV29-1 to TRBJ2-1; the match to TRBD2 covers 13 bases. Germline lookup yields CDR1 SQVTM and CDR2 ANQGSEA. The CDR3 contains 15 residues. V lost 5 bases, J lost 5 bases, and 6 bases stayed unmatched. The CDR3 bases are TGCAGCGTTCGGACTAGCGGGGGTACTAACAATGAGCAGTTCTTC. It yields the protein CSVRTSGGTNNEQFF.

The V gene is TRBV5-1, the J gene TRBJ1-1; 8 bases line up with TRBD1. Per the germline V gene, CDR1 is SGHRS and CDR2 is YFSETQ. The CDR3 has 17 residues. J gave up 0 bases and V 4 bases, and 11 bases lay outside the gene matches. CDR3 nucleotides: TGCGCCAGCAGCATTGGCCCCAGGGGGCTCATGAACACTGAAGCTTTCTTT. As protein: CASSIGPRGLMNTEAFF.

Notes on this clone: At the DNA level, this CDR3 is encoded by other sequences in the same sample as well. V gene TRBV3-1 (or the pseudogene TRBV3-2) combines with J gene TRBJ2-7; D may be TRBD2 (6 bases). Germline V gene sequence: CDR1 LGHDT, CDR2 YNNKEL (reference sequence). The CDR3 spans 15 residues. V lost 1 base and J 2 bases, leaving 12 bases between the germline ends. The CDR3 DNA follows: TGTGCCAGCAGCCAAGGCGGGACTTGGACCTACGAGCAGTACTTC. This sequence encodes CASSQGGTWTYEQYF.

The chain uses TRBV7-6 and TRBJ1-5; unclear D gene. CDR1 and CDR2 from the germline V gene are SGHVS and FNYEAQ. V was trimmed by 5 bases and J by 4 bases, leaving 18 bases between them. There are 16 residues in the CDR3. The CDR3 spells CASSAEAVFQNQPQHF. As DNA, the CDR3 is TGTGCCAGCAGCGCAGAGGCGGTTTTTCAAAATCAGCCCCAGCATTTT.